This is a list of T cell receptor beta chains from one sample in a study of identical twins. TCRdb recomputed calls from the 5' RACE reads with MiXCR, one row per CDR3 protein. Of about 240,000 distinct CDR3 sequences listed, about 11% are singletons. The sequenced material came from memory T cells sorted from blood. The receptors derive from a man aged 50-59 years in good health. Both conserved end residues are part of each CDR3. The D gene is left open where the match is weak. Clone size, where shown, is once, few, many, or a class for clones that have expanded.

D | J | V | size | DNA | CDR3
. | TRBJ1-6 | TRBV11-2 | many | TGTGCCAGCAGCTTAGAGCCTATGTCGTATTCACCCCTCCACTTT | CASSLEPMSYSPLHF
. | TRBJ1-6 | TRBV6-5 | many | TGTGCCAGCAGTTACTCGTTCATGGACGGGTCACCCCTCCACTTT | CASSYSFMDGSPLHF
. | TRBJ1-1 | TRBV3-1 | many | TGTGCCAGCAGCCCGATGGGGAGAACTGAAGCTTTCTTT | CASSPMGRTEAFF
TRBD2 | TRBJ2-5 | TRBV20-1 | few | TGCAGTGCTCGAATCCCAGCGGGGATGAAAGAGACCCAGTACTTC | CSARIPAGMKETQYF
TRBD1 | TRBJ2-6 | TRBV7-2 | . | TGTGCCAGCAGCTTAGCCGGACAGGGTTACTCTGGGGCCAACGTCCTGACTTTC | CASSLAGQGYSGANVLTF
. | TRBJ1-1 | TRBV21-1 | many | TGTGCCAGCAGCAACAGGGTGAGGGGGGAAGCTTTCTTT | CASSNRVRGEAFF
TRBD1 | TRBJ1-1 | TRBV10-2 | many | TGCGCCAGCAGTGTGGCCAGGGGGGCCCCTGGACCTGAAGCTTTCTTT | CASSVARGAPGPEAFF
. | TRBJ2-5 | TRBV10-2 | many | TGCGCCAGCAGTGAAATCATAGAGACCCAGTACTTC | CASSEIIETQYF
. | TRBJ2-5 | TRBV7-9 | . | TGTGCCAGCAGCCCAACCGTCGCAGAGACCCAGTACTTC | CASSPTVAETQYF
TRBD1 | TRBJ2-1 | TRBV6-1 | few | TGTGCCAGCAGGAACCCGGGACAGGGTTTGAATGAGCAGTTCTTC | CASRNPGQGLNEQFF
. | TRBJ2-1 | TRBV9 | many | TGTGCCAGCAGCGTAGCGGGAGTTGAGCAGTTCTTC | CASSVAGVEQFF
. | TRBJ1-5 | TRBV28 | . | TGTGCCAGCACCCGCGGGGTCAATCAGCCCCAGCATTTT | CASTRGVNQPQHF
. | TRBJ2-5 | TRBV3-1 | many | TGTGCCAGCAGTCTTCGAGGGGAAGAGACCCAGTACTTC | CASSLRGEETQYF
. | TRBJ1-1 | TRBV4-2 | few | TGTGCCAGCAGCCAAGATCTTGGGGGTACGTACACTGAAGCTTTCTTT | CASSQDLGGTYTEAFF
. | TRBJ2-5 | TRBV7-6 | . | TGTGCCAGCAGCTTAGCTAATAAACAGACCCAGTACTTC | CASSLANKQTQYF
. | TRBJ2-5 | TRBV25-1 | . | TGTGCCAGCAGTCCCCAAGGGCTCCATCACCAAGAGACCCAGTACTTC | CASSPQGLHHQETQYF
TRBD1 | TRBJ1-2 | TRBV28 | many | TGTGCCAGCACCGCAGGGGGGGCTTATGGCTACACCTTC | CASTAGGAYGYTF
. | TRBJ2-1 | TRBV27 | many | TGTGCCAGCAGTTTGTTTCCTTATCTAGCATCCTACAATGAGCAGTTCTTC | CASSLFPYLASYNEQFF
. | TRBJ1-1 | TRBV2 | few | TGTGCCAGCAGTGAAGATCTGATGAACACTGAAGCTTTCTTT | CASSEDLMNTEAFF
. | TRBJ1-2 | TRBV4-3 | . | TGCGCCAGCAGCCAGGGCTCAAAAGGCGGCTACACCTTC | CASSQGSKGGYTF
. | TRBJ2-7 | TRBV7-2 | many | TGTGCCAGCAGTTCACAATATTACGAGCAGTACTTC | CASSSQYYEQYF
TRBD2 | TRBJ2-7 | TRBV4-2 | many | TGTGCCAGCAGCCAAGAATGGGGCGGGAGCTCCTACGAGCAGTACTTC | CASSQEWGGSSYEQYF
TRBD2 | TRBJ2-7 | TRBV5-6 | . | TGTGCCAGCAGCTTGGACCGGGGGGAACGCTACGAGCAGTACTTC | CASSLDRGERYEQYF